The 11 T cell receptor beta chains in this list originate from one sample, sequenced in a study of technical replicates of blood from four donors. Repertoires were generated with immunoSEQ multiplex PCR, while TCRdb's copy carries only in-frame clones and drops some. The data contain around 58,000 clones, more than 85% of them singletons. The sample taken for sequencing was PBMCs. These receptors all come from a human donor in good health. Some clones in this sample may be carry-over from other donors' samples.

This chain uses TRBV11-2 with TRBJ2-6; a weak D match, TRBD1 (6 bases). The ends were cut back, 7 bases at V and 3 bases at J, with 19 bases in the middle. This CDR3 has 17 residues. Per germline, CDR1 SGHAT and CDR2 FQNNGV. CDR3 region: CASIHWGRGSGANVLTF. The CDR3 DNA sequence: TGTGCCAGCATACACTGGGGCAGGGGAAGTGGGGCCAACGTCCTGACTTTC.

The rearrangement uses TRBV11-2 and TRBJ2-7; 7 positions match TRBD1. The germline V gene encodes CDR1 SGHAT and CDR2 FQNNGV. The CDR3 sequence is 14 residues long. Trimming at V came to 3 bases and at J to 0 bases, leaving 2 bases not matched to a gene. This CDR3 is CASSFGQVSYEQYF. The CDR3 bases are TGTGCCAGCAGCTTCGGACAGGTCTCCTACGAGCAGTACTTC.

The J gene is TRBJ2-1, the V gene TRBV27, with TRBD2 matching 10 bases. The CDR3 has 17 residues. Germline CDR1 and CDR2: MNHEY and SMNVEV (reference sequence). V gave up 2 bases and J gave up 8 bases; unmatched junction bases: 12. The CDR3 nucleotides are TGTGCCAGCAGTTTACCCACAGCGGGAGGGCCTTTCCATGAGCAGTTCTTC. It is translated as CASSLPTAGGPFHEQFF.

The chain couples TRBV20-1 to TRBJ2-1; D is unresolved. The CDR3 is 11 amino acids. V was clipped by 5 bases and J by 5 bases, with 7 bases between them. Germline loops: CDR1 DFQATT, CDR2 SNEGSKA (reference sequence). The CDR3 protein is CSAELNNEQFF. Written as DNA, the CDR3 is TGCAGTGCTGAACTCAACAATGAGCAGTTCTTC.

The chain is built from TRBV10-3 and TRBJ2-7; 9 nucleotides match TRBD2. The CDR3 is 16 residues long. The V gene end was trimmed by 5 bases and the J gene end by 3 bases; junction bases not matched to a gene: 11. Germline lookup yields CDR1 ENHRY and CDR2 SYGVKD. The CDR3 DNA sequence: TGTGCCATCAGTCCTGCTAGCGGGAACCTCCACTACGAGCAGTACTTC. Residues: CAISPASGNLHYEQYF.

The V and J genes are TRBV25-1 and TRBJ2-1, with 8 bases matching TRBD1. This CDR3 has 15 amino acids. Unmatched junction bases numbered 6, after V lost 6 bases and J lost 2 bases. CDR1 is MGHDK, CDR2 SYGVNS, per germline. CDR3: CASRGETGAYNEQFF. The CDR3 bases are TGTGCCAGCAGAGGGGAGACAGGGGCCTACAATGAGCAGTTCTTC.

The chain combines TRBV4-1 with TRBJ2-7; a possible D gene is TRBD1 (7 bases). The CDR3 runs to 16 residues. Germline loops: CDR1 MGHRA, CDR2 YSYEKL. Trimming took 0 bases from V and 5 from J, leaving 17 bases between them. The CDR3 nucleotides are TGCGCCAGCAGCCAAGAGAAGGAGGGGGCGCGCCACGAGCAGTACTTC. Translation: CASSQEKEGARHEQYF.

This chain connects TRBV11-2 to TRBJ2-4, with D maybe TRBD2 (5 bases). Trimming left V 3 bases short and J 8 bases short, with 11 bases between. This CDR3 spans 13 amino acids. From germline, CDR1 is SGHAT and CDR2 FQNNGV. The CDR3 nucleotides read TGTGCCAGCAGCTTTAATCAGGAGGACATTCAGTACTTC. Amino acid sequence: CASSFNQEDIQYF.

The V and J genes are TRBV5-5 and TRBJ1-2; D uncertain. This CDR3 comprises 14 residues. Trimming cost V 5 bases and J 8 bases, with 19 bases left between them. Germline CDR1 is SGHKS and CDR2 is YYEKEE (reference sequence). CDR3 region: CASRDQGVSRGYTF. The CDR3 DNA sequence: TGTGCCAGCAGGGATCAAGGAGTCTCTCGGGGCTACACCTTC.

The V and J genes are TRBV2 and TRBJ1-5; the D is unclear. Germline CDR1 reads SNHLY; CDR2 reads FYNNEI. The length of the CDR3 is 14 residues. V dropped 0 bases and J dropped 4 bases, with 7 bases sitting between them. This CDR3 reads CASSEASVNQPQHF. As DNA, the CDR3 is TGTGCCAGCAGTGAAGCATCTGTAAATCAGCCCCAGCATTTT.

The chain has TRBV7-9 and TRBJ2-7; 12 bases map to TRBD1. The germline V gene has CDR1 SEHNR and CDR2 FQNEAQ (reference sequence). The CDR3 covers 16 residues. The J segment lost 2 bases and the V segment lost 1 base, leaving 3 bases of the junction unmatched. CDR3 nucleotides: TGTGCCAGCAGCTTAGTAGGGACAGGGGGCCCCTACGAGCAGTACTTC. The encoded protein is CASSLVGTGGPYEQYF.